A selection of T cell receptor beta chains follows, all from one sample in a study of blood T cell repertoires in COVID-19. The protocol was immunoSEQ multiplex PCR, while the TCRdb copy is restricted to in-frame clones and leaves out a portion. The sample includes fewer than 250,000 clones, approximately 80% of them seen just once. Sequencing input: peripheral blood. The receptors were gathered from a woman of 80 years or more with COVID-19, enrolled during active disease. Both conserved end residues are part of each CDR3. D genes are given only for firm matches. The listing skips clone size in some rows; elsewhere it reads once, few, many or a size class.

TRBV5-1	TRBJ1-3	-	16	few	CASSLAGGGTGNTIYF	TGCGCCAGCAGCTTGGCTGGGGGGGGTACTGGAAACACCATATATTTT
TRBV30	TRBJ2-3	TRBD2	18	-	CAWSPAGLAGWGTDTQYF	TGTGCCTGGAGTCCAGCGGGACTAGCGGGGTGGGGCACAGATACGCAGTATTTT
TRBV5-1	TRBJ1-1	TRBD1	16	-	CASTWGRGIMNTEAFF	TGCGCCAGCACCTGGGGCAGGGGGATCATGAACACTGAAGCTTTCTTT
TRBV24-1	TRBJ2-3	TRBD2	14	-	CATSDLAGADTQYF	TGTGCCACCAGTGATCTAGCGGGGGCAGATACGCAGTATTTT
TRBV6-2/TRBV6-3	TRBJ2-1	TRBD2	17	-	CASSYYRGSGVYNEQFF	TGTGCCAGCAGTTACTACCGAGGTAGCGGGGTGTACAATGAGCAGTTCTTC
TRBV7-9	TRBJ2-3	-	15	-	CASSLQGTSTDTQYF	TGTGCCAGCAGCTTACAGGGTACTAGCACAGATACGCAGTATTTT
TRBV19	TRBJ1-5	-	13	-	CASSSGTPLPQHF	TGTGCCAGTAGTAGTGGGACACCCCTTCCCCAGCATTTT
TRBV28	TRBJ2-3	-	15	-	CASSPLGESTDTQYF	TGTGCCAGCAGTCCCCTTGGAGAAAGCACAGATACGCAGTATTTT
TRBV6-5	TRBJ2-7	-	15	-	CASSYSSDDSYEQYF	TGTGCCAGCAGTTACTCGAGCGACGATTCCTACGAGCAGTACTTC
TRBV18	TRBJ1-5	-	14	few	CASSSGIKDQPQHF	TGTGCCAGCTCGTCGGGTATTAAAGATCAGCCCCAGCATTTT
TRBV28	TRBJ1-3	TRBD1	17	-	CASIPGQGLRSGNTIYF	TGTGCCAGCATCCCCGGACAGGGGCTGAGGTCTGGAAACACCATATATTTT